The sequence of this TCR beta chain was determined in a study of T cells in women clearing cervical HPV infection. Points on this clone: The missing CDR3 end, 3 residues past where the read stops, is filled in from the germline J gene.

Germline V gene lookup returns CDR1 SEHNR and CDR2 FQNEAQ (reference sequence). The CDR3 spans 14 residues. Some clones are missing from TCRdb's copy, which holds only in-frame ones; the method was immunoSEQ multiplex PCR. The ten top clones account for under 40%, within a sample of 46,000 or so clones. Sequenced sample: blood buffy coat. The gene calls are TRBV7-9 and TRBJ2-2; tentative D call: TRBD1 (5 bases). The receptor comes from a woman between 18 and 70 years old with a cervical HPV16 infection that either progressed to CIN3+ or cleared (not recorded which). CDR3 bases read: TGTGCCAGCAGCTCAACTACAGGAAATTCACCG. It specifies CASSSTTGNSP. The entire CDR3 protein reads CASSSTTGNSPLFF.